The T cell receptor (beta chain) under discussion was sequenced for a study of shared clonotypes between healthy human individuals (dated by TCRdb to the early 2020s). About the study as a whole: A few men and two women, aged 18 to 49 years, made up the cohort. Per donor, three plates each were used for CD4 naive and CD4 memory, two for CD8 naive, and one for CD8 memory. To estimate repertoire size and how much clonotype sharing occurs between individuals, the study deeply sequenced the blood TCR repertoires of roughly 5 healthy adults. Each donor's leukapheresis produced roughly between about 0.9 and 9.5 billion PBMCs. Libraries were prepared and TCR repertoires were sequenced by different laboratories using diverse techniques, in order to increase sequencing depth and limit assay-specific biases.

Donors were healthy HIV-negative adults with no recently reported acute infections or vaccinations. Only Caucasian adults living in Nashville, Tennessee, USA were represented among the donors. CD4+ T cells were enriched by magnetic negative selection, after which naive cells were positively selected on CD45RA and the negative fraction was taken as the memory subset. Blood was collected by leukapheresis, and PBMCs were isolated by Ficoll-Histopaque density gradient centrifugation and then cryopreserved in liquid nitrogen vapor phase. Analytical flow cytometry was used to check the purity and quantity of each magnetically sorted T cell population. Genomic DNA was isolated from each sorted fraction and quantified by UV absorbance on a Nanodrop 2000c. The count of this clone is one. No cognate antigen has been identified for it. No qualities accompany the bases; no much larger clone lies one base away.

The investigation overall reported the following: Sharing across a handful of donors was observed for approximately 5% of naive CD4, over 3% of naive CD8, about 2.3% of memory CD4, and about 0.4% of memory CD8 clonotypes. Based on pairwise subsampling, the degree of clonotype sharing among donors was expected to be affected by sequencing depth. Naive subsets generally had larger estimated clonotype richness than memory subsets did. Because the study included a small number of donors, the genetic and exposure-history diversity represented was limited. Compared with non-shared clonotypes, the clonotypes found in all four sorted-subset donors had higher generation probabilities. Incomplete sequencing was indicated by rarefaction of sorted-subset datasets, despite the large sequencing depth. Sampling was restricted to blood, and TCR repertoires in tissue are likely to differ from TCR repertoires in blood.

Reading from cysteine to phenylalanine, the CDR3 counts 13 amino acids. Only the CDR3 region is kept as DNA, spanning 39 bases read in frame from base 1. At the junction V is shortened by 8 bases and J by 7 bases, with 17 bases in between. CDR1 and CDR2 are read off the germline V gene as MNHEY and SVGAGI. Using the deep immunoSEQ assay, multiplex PCR amplified TCR CDR3 regions from genomic DNA. For each cell subset, the extracted genomic DNA was distributed evenly across all wells of several immunoSEQ 96-well plates, and each plate served as one replicate. For sorted subsets, around 200 ng genomic DNA, equal to 30,000 to 35,000 T cell genomes, was loaded into each replicate PCR. Purified libraries were quantified with a Qubit 3.0 fluorometer, sized on a Bioanalyzer 2100, and re-quantified with the KAPA Library Quantification kit. Each immunoSEQ 96-well plate was sequenced on its own single-read 150-cycle Illumina NextSeq 550 flow cell. As for how the authors treated the data: Because only junctional sequences without quality scores were contained in the immunoSEQ output, filtering matching that applied to full-length reads could not be performed. Sequences were annotated with PyIR, a Python wrapper for IgBLAST v1.9, and V/J genes and CDR3 were assigned using IMGT germline references. Reads were filtered out if the reads had weak V/J assignments (E-value above 1e-6), no CDR3, stop codons, out-of-frame junctions, or ambiguous translated residues. V3J clonotypes were defined by identical inferred V gene, J gene, and CDR3 amino acid sequence. Percentage overlap between repertoires was calculated by dividing the number of shared unique clonotypes by the size of the smaller repertoire. RTK rarefaction, the Chao1 estimator, and Recon v2.1 estimates of unobserved clonotypes were used to assess repertoire richness. Generation probabilities for all TCRbeta clonotypes obtained by the gDNA method from a few donors were computed using OLGA. The table was pulled from immuneACCESS by TCRdb, which kept in-frame rearrangements only. Such tables lose some clones; where checked, under half of the loss comes from unresolved V genes, and the rest has no known cause. V and J calls and clone size are copied from that table; D and trimming were computed from the DNA. The sample records 1.6 million or so clones, around 97% of which are singletons. The ten largest clones represent about 1.2% of the sample.

Input material: naive CD4+ T cells sorted from blood. The cell subset or site label, as the study defines it: CD45RA+ positively selected. This sequence originates from a man younger than 40 in good health. The chain uses TRBV6-5 and TRBJ2-5, with no D gene named confidently. The nucleotide sequence is given as TGTGCCAGCGGATTAGGCCGAGAGTGGACCCAGTACTTC. This sequence encodes CASGLGREWTQYF.